This entry lists 11 T cell receptor beta chains sequenced from one sample in a study of human T cells and chemical hapten exposure. As for time point: patch test 3, about 24 weeks after DPC sensitization. As for treatment: therapeutic diphenylcyclopropenone sensitization with weekly scalp DPC. From the RACE reads, TCRdb called clonotypes with MiXCR, one entry per CDR3 protein. The profile shows under 75,000 distinct CDR3 sequences, around 10% of them singletons. The sample here was whole blood, taken in connection with sensitization to the hapten diphenylcyclopropenone (DPC). The receptors were sampled from a woman aged 45-59 years with alopecia areata. Some clones in this sample may be carry-over from other donors' samples.

The chain links TRBV21-1 to TRBJ2-7; the table assigns TRBD2, which was not confirmed against the DNA. TRBV21-1 is shown as a pseudogene. This CDR3 spans 15 amino acids. The CDR3 coding sequence is TGTGCCAGCAGCTCCGGGGCTAGCGGGAGTTACGAGCAGTACTTC. It is translated as CASSSGASGSYEQYF.

This chain connects TRBV7-6 to TRBJ2-2, with 12 bases aligning to TRBD1. This CDR3 has 19 residues. V trimming: 4 bases; J trimming: 1 base; junction bases outside the gene matches: 10. Germline values: CDR1 SGHVS, CDR2 FNYEAQ. This CDR3 is CASSSRAGQGALNTGELFF. The DNA of the CDR3 is TGTGCCAGCAGCTCCAGAGCGGGACAGGGGGCTCTGAACACCGGGGAGCTGTTTTTT.

This clonotype was observed a few times. The chain couples TRBV7-9 to TRBJ2-1; D is unresolved. Trimming cost V 5 bases and J 7 bases, with 12 bases left between them. The CDR3 is 13 amino acids. Germline CDR1 reads SEHNR; CDR2 reads FQNEAQ (reference sequence). In DNA form, the CDR3 reads TGTGCCAGCAGCCCCCAAGGTATTAATGAGCAGTTCTTC. Its translation is CASSPQGINEQFF.

This clonotype was observed at least ten times. The chain is built from TRBV11-2 and TRBJ2-3; D not certain. The ends were cut back, 4 bases at V and 0 bases at J, with 11 bases in the middle. CDR1 SGHAT and CDR2 FQNNGV come from the germline V gene. There are 15 residues in the CDR3. CDR3 sequence (DNA): TGTGCCAGCAGCTGGTTCGAGTCTAGCACAGATACGCAGTATTTT. It encodes CASSWFESSTDTQYF.

This clonotype was observed a few times. The chain has TRBV28 and TRBJ2-7; 7 nucleotides line up with TRBD2. J was trimmed by 0 bases and V by 6 bases; bases with no gene match: 11. CDR1 is MDHEN and CDR2 is SYDVKM in the germline V gene. This CDR3 spans 16 amino acids. CDR3 amino acids: CASRSSGAESSYEQYF. The CDR3 DNA reads as TGTGCCAGCAGATCCAGCGGGGCTGAGAGCTCCTACGAGCAGTACTTC.

This clonotype has ten or more counts. The junction and the germline gene differ at one end; a read error may be behind it. The chain uses TRBV4-2 and TRBJ2-7, with D possibly TRBD1 on 5 matching bases. This CDR3 has 12 residues. CDR1 is LGHNA and CDR2 is YNFKEQ in the germline V gene. The CDR3 DNA reads as TGTGCCAGCAGCCAAGGGGGCGAGGCCTTATTCTTC. It translates to CASSQGGEALFF.

The rearrangement joins TRBV27 to TRBJ2-3; D gene unclear. Germline V lookup: CDR1 MNHEY, CDR2 SMNVEV (reference sequence). Trimming removed 0 bases at V and 7 bases at J, with 11 bases between. The CDR3 length is 14 residues. The CDR3 nucleotides are TGTGCCAGCAGTTTATCCGTCAGCGCAAATACGCAGTATTTT. Protein sequence: CASSLSVSANTQYF.

This clonotype has a count of ten or more. The CDR3 coding sequence is TGTGCCAGCGCGACGTTGGCCTACACAGATACGCAGTATTTT. Translating gives CASATLAYTDTQYF. The chain links TRBV18 to TRBJ2-3; D uncertain. With 8 bases removed from V and 2 bases from J, the gap between germline ends came to 14 bases. The germline V gene has CDR1 KGHSH and CDR2 LQKENI. The CDR3 has 14 residues.

The CDR3 loop is CASSPDPTGLVFGEQFF. The CDR3 DNA follows: TGTGCCAGCAGCCCCGACCCGACCGGGTTGGTGTTTGGTGAGCAGTTCTTC. The chain is built from TRBV7-9 and TRBJ2-1; D remains ambiguous. This CDR3 has 17 amino acids. V gave up 5 bases and J gave up 9 bases, with 26 bases separating them. In germline, CDR1 is SEHNR, CDR2 FQNEAQ (reference sequence).

The rearrangement uses TRBV29-1 and TRBJ2-7, with D uncertain. Germline-derived CDR1 and CDR2 are SQVTM and ANQGSEA. With 4 bases removed from V and 4 bases from J, the gap between germline ends came to 11 bases. The CDR3 loop spans 12 amino acids. This chain's CDR3 is CSVGLVGYEQYF. The DNA for the CDR3 is TGCAGCGTTGGATTAGTGGGGTACGAGCAGTACTTC.

This clonotype has a count of ten or more. The gene calls are TRBV7-2 and TRBJ1-5, with a weak D call TRBD1 (5 bases). Trimming removed 4 bases from V and 4 bases from J, with 11 bases in between. The germline V gene encodes CDR1 SGHTA and CDR2 FQGNSA. The CDR3 is 14 amino acids. Written as DNA, the CDR3 is TGTGCCAGCAGCTCTGGACAACAAAATCAGCCCCAGCATTTT. As protein: CASSSGQQNQPQHF. Combining the CDR3 with reference TRBV7-2 and TRBJ1-5 gives the whole variable domain GAGVSQSPSNKVTEKGKDVELRCDPISGHTALYWYRQSLGQGLEFLIYFQGNSAPDKSGLPSDRFSAERTGGSVSTLTIQRTQQEDSAVYLCASSSGQQNQPQHFGDGTRLSIL.